The TCR beta chain described here comes from a study of shared clonotypes between healthy human individuals. This table comes from immunoSEQ multiplex PCR, and its TCRdb copy is limited to in-frame clones, with some not included. Of millions of clones in the sample, around nine tenths were seen once. V dropped 5 bases and J dropped 6; count of bases not matched to a gene: 12. The CDR3 runs to 16 residues. The germline gives CDR1 SEHNR, CDR2 FQNEAQ (reference sequence). As for this clone: Its antigen is unknown.

Points from the study as a whole: The generation probabilities recorded for non-shared clonotypes fell below those of clonotypes shared by all four donors.

The chain links TRBV7-9 to TRBJ2-1, with 8 positions matching TRBD2. Specimen: naive CD4+ T cells sorted from blood. Subset indicated: CD45RA+ positively selected. The sequence was collected from a man aged 18 to 35 in good health. CDR3 nucleotides: TGTGCCAGCAGCCTCAATCCCGGGACTAGAAGCAATGAGCAGTTCTTC. It is translated as CASSLNPGTRSNEQFF.